A single sample is the source of the 26 T cell receptor beta chains below, sequenced in a study of T cell repertoires in cytomegalovirus infection. TCRdb re-analysed the reads in MiXCR, keeping a single row per CDR3 protein. This sample has roughly 920,000 distinct CDR3 sequences, with 31% found just once. No antigens are known for them. The sample was cultured CD8+ T cells from PBMCs, taken from culture after CMV antigen stimulation. The receptors come from a human donor in good health (CMV status not recorded). Some clones in this sample may be carry-over from other donors' samples.

The chain is built from TRBV12-3 or TRBV12-4 and TRBJ2-5; 10 bases fit TRBD2. CDR3 length equals 15 residues. The V and J ends lost 6 bases and 4 bases, in that order; junction bases with no gene match: 8. DNA of the CDR3: TGTGCCAGCAGCAAACTAGCGGGGAGTCGAGAGACCCAGTACTTC. This sequence encodes CASSKLAGSRETQYF.

A word on this clonotype: Relative to the germline gene, one junction end is altered; a read error may explain this. This chain joins TRBV4-2 and TRBJ2-1, with 7 bases matching TRBD1. This CDR3 contains 13 residues. CDR1 and CDR2 (germline): LGHNA, YNFKEQ. CDR3 residues: CANSQGQYNEQFF. CDR3 coding DNA: TGTGCCAACAGCCAGGGACAGTACAATGAGCAGTTCTTC.

This clonotype has more than one count but fewer than ten. V and J are TRBV7-9 and TRBJ2-1; 13 positions match TRBD2. The CDR3 contains 19 residues. V lost 5 bases to trimming and J lost 1 base; unmatched junction nucleotides: 11. Germline CDR1 and CDR2: SEHNR and FQNEAQ (reference sequence). CDR3 DNA: TGTGCCAGCAGCAGTCAGGGACTAGCGGGAATCATTTCCTACAATGAGCAGTTCTTC. Amino acids: CASSSQGLAGIISYNEQFF. Full variable domain (missing parts from reference TRBV7-9 and TRBJ2-1): DTGVSQNPRHKITKRGQNVTFRCDPISEHNRLYWYRQTLGQGPEFLTYFQNEAQLEKSRLLSDRFSAERPKGSFSTLEIQRTEQGDSAMYLCASSSQGLAGIISYNEQFFGPGTRLTVL.

The chain uses TRBV5-6 and TRBJ2-1, with D tentatively TRBD2 (5 bases). The CDR3 has 15 amino acids. With 1 base removed from V and 5 bases from J, the gap between germline ends came to 13 bases. In germline, CDR1 is SGHDT, CDR2 YYEEEE. The CDR3 DNA follows: TGTGCCAGCAGCTTGCGGGTCCGGACTCACAATGAGCAGTTCTTC. Its protein product is CASSLRVRTHNEQFF.

This clonotype was picked up a small number of times. The V gene is TRBV19, the J gene TRBJ1-5, with D hard to call. Germline assignment: CDR1 LNHDA and CDR2 SQIVND (reference sequence). The CDR3 covers 14 residues. Trimming left V 2 bases short and J 5 bases short, with 10 bases between. In nucleotides, the CDR3 is TGTGCCAGTAGTATATTGACGGATTATCAGCCCCAGCATTTT. This gives the protein CASSILTDYQPQHF.

CDR3 sequence (DNA): TGTGCCAGCAACATGGGGGAGGCGAAGGTCCAAAATCAGTACGTC. Encoded protein: CASNMGEAKVQNQYV. The chain combines TRBV7-3 with TRBJ2-7; TRBD2 is a possible D gene (6 bases). Trimming took off 7 bases at V and 10 bases at J, with 26 bases between the two ends. This CDR3 contains 15 residues. Germline-derived CDR1 and CDR2 are SGHTA and FQGTGA.

This clonotype was seen at least ten times. The chain is built from TRBV7-6 and TRBJ1-1; no reliable D call. CDR3 length: 13 residues. Germline V CDR1 and CDR2: SGHVS, FNYEAQ. V was pared by 5 bases and J by 3 bases, with 10 bases between. The CDR3 region has the DNA TGTGCCAGCAGCCTGGACCGTTACACTGAAGCTTTCTTT. As protein: CASSLDRYTEAFF.

The chain couples TRBV27 to TRBJ1-1, with D maybe TRBD1 (5 bases). Germline V gene data show CDR1 as MNHEY and CDR2 as SMNVEV (reference sequence). Trimming removed 5 bases at V and 1 base at J, with 14 bases between. The CDR3 has 15 residues. This CDR3 is CASSQLGDGNTEAFF. The CDR3 bases are TGTGCCAGCAGTCAATTGGGGGATGGGAACACTGAAGCTTTCTTT.

This clonotype was seen a handful of times. The rearrangement uses TRBV19 and TRBJ1-6; weak D call: TRBD1 (6 bases). The V end lost 3 bases, the J end lost 10 bases, and 25 bases lay between the germline ends. Germline V gene sequence: CDR1 LNHDA, CDR2 SQIVND (reference sequence). The length of the CDR3 is 18 residues. CDR3 bases: TGTGCCAGTAGTATGTTTCTAGGCGGTGGGGGCAGGTTATCACCCCTCCACTTT. This encodes CASSMFLGGGGRLSPLHF.

The J gene is TRBJ1-1, the V gene TRBV4-1; D unclear. The CDR3 runs to 16 residues. The ends were cut back, 3 bases at V and 5 bases at J, with 19 bases in the middle. Germline V lookup: CDR1 MGHRA, CDR2 YSYEKL. The CDR3 DNA is TGCGCCAGCAGCCAGGTGCTCGGAGGGAGTGAAACTGAAGCTTTCTTT. The encoded protein is CASSQVLGGSETEAFF.

This clonotype was counted at least ten times. The chain couples TRBV7-2 to TRBJ2-7, with D tentatively TRBD1 or TRBD2 (6 bases each). V lost 1 base and J 2 bases, leaving 12 bases between the germline ends. Looked up from germline, CDR1 is SGHTA and CDR2 is FQGNSA. This CDR3 contains 15 residues. The CDR3 spells CASSLVRGPTYEQYV. For the CDR3, the DNA is TGTGCCAGCAGCTTAGTACGGGGGCCCACCTACGAGCAGTACGTC.

The chain couples TRBV6-5 to TRBJ2-1; the D gene could be TRBD1 or TRBD2 (6 bases each). CDR3 length equals 14 residues. CDR1 MNHEY and CDR2 SVGAGI come from the germline V gene. Trimming removed 0 bases at V and 10 bases at J, with 13 bases between. The CDR3 sequence is CASSYSTGGREQFF. CDR3 in DNA: TGTGCCAGCAGTTACTCGACCGGGGGCAGAGAGCAGTTCTTC.

This clonotype was found a few times. The J gene is TRBJ1-2, the V gene TRBV19; 12 bases align to TRBD1. J was trimmed by 4 bases and V by 8 bases; bases with no gene match: 11. Germline V gene lookup returns CDR1 LNHDA and CDR2 SQIVND (reference sequence). CDR3 size: 16 residues. CDR3 sequence: CASVPGQGAGSYGYTF. The DNA for the CDR3 is TGTGCCAGTGTTCCGGGACAGGGGGCCGGGAGCTATGGCTACACCTTC.

The table lists this clonotype with a few counts. The chain has TRBV11-2 and TRBJ1-1; the D gene is possibly TRBD1 (5 bases). CDR1 is SGHAT and CDR2 is FQNNGV in the germline V gene. The CDR3 contains 18 residues. The V end lost 7 bases, the J end lost 0 bases, and 24 bases lay between the germline ends. CDR3 nucleotide sequence: TGTGCCAGCACCCCATGGAGCCTGGCAGGGTCGGTGAACACTGAAGCTTTCTTT. The encoded protein is CASTPWSLAGSVNTEAFF.

This clonotype was detected only once. V usage is TRBV7-4 and J usage is TRBJ1-4; D perhaps matches TRBD1 (5 bases). The ends were cut back, 4 bases at V and 7 bases at J, with 10 bases in the middle. The CDR3 sequence is 13 residues long. CDR1 is SGHVT, CDR2 SQSDAQ, per germline. In nucleotides, the CDR3 is TGTGCCAGCAGCTCCGATAGGGGTGAAAAACTGTTTTTT. It specifies CASSSDRGEKLFF.

The chain carries TRBV28 and TRBJ2-3, with D maybe TRBD1 (7 bases). This CDR3 spans 14 amino acids. Germline-derived CDR1 and CDR2 are MDHEN and SYDVKM. Deletions cut 10 bases from V and 4 bases from J, with 18 bases between. The CDR3 is CAIWDGGGPDTQYF. The CDR3 region has the DNA TGTGCCATCTGGGACGGAGGGGGCCCAGATACGCAGTATTTT.

The rearrangement uses TRBV5-8 and TRBJ2-3; 8 nucleotides agree with TRBD1. V gave up 2 bases and J gave up 2 bases; unmatched junction bases: 10. Germline CDR1 reads SGHTS; CDR2 reads YDEGEE. This CDR3 spans 17 amino acids. CDR3 in DNA: TGTGCCAGCAGCTTCGAGGGGACAGGACTTTTCACAGATACGCAGTATTTT. It translates to CASSFEGTGLFTDTQYF. Based on the CDR3 plus reference TRBV5-8 and TRBJ2-3, the full variable domain is EAGVTQSPTHLIKTRGQQATLRCSPISGHTSVYWYQQALGLGLQFLLWYDEGEERNRGNFPPRFSGRQFPNYSSELNVNALELEDSALYLCASSFEGTGLFTDTQYFGPGTRLTVL.

J is TRBJ1-1 and V is TRBV7-9; D not resolved. The CDR3 length is 16 residues. V lost 3 bases to trimming and J lost 5 bases, with 19 bases between them. The germline V gene has CDR1 SEHNR and CDR2 FQNEAQ (reference sequence). CDR3 sequence reads: CASSFVGGPSATEAFF. CDR3 coding DNA: TGTGCCAGCAGCTTCGTCGGTGGCCCCAGCGCAACTGAAGCTTTCTTT.

This clonotype was found many times. The chain has TRBV7-6 and TRBJ2-5, with 8 bases matching TRBD1. The trim removed 1 base at V and 1 base at J, leaving 2 bases unmatched. The CDR3 consists of 15 residues. Germline-derived CDR1 and CDR2 are SGHVS and FNYEAQ. The CDR3 protein is CASSLGTGGQETQYF. CDR3 nucleotide sequence: TGTGCCAGCAGCTTAGGAACAGGGGGCCAAGAGACCCAGTACTTC.

The sample holds a few counts of this clonotype. The V gene is TRBV6-5, the J gene TRBJ1-4; D is unclear. The CDR3 is made up of 15 amino acids. Germline V CDR1 and CDR2: MNHEY, SVGAGI. Trimming pared 6 bases from V and 7 bases from J, leaving 18 bases between. The DNA for the CDR3 is TGTGCCAGCAGCCCTTGGAACGAGAGAGGTGAAAAACTGTTTTTT. It codes for CASSPWNERGEKLFF.

The chain has TRBV10-3 and TRBJ2-5; 7 positions agree with TRBD2. The length of the CDR3 is 14 residues. Germline V gives CDR1 ENHRY, CDR2 SYGVKD. The J segment lost 2 bases and the V segment lost 5 bases, leaving 5 bases of the junction unmatched. DNA for the CDR3: TGTGCCATCAGTTTGTTGGGAGGGCAAGAGACCCAGTACTTC. It codes for CAISLLGGQETQYF.

The chain has TRBV7-6 and TRBJ2-7; D is possibly TRBD1 (6 bases). The germline V gene encodes CDR1 SGHVS and CDR2 FNYEAQ. The V and J ends lost 7 bases and 7 bases respectively, with 20 bases between them. CDR3 size: 14 residues. The CDR3 loop is CASTLGGPRVEQYF. The CDR3 DNA sequence: TGTGCCAGCACCCTTGGGGGCCCCAGAGTAGAGCAGTACTTC.

This clonotype was seen many times. The V call is TRBV12-3 or TRBV12-4, the J call TRBJ2-7; the D is unclear. This CDR3 region has 14 residues. With 2 bases removed from V and 6 bases from J, the gap between germline ends came to 14 bases. For the CDR3, the DNA is TGTGCCAGCAGTTTACGGCAGACCTTCGGCGAGCAGTACTTC. As protein: CASSLRQTFGEQYF.

The chain links TRBV27 to TRBJ1-5; no definite D call. Between the trimmed V and J ends, which lost 5 bases and 3 bases, there was a span of 11 bases. The V gene's germline CDR1 is MNHEY and CDR2 SMNVEV (reference sequence). This CDR3 comprises 14 residues. The CDR3: CASSRSGNNQPQHF. CDR3 in DNA: TGTGCCAGCAGTCGGTCCGGTAACAATCAGCCCCAGCATTTT.

The chain links TRBV2 to TRBJ2-3; perhaps D is TRBD1 or TRBD2 (6 bases each). Per germline, CDR1 SNHLY and CDR2 FYNNEI. The CDR3 contains 13 residues. Trimming shortened V by 10 bases and J by 5 bases, and 16 bases separated the two germline ends. The CDR3 spells CANIEGGLDTQYF. CDR3 in DNA: TGTGCCAACATCGAGGGGGGCCTAGATACGCAGTATTTT.

V gene TRBV7-9 combines with J gene TRBJ1-2; D may be TRBD1 (5 bases). This CDR3 has 14 residues. Germline V CDR1 and CDR2: SEHNR, FQNEAQ (reference sequence). The V end lost 1 base, the J end lost 4 bases, and 10 bases lay between the germline ends. Here the CDR3 reads CASSLGRDFYGYTF. The DNA for the CDR3 is TGTGCCAGCAGCTTAGGTAGGGACTTCTATGGCTACACCTTC.